A selection of T cell receptor beta chains follows, all from one sample in a study of T cells in localized non-small cell lung cancer. TCRdb's table, derived via immunoSEQ multiplex PCR, lists solely in-frame clones and lacks some. The data contain 23,000 or so clones, 80% to 85% of them singletons. The input for sequencing was PBMCs, taken before any cancer treatment. Receptors were obtained from a man aged 40 to 75 with stage II lung adenocarcinoma. Each CDR3 is given with its conserved first and last residue. D genes are given only for firm matches. Clone size is given for some rows only: seen once, a few or many times, or a class if the clone is expanded.

>TRBV6-5|TRBD1|TRBJ1-6|-
CASSRGTDRFTALHF
TGTGCCAGCAGCCGGGGGACAGACAGATTCACGGCCCTCCACTTT
>TRBV7-3|-|TRBJ1-6|-
CASSPRGGSSPLHF
TGTGCCAGCAGCCCTCGGGGCGGGAGTTCACCCCTCCACTTT
>TRBV19|-|TRBJ2-1|-
CASSIGTARNEQFF
TGTGCCAGTAGTATCGGGACGGCCCGAAATGAGCAGTTCTTC
>TRBV23-1|-|TRBJ2-5|few
CAERERGGEETQYF
TGCGCCGAACGGGAGAGGGGTGGGGAGGAGACCCAGTACTTC
>TRBV4-3|-|TRBJ1-2|-
CASTPTGQLNYGYTF
TGCGCCAGCACCCCGACGGGGCAGCTAAACTATGGCTACACCTTC
>TRBV5-1|TRBD1|TRBJ1-3|-
CASSILGTGGNTIYF
TGCGCCAGCAGCATCCTCGGGACAGGAGGAAACACCATATATTTT
>TRBV5-1|TRBD1|TRBJ1-1|-
CASSFQGQGNTEAFF
TGCGCCAGCAGCTTCCAGGGACAGGGCAACACTGAAGCTTTCTTT
>TRBV10-3|-|TRBJ1-2|-
CAISESLRGVGDNYGYTF
TGTGCCATCAGTGAGTCGCTCCGGGGGGTAGGGGATAACTATGGCTACACCTTC
>TRBV19|TRBD1|TRBJ2-4|-
CASSSSRDRGRNIQYF
TGTGCCAGTAGTTCGTCCCGGGACAGGGGCCGAAACATTCAGTACTTC
>TRBV19|TRBD1|TRBJ1-2|-
CASSSSAGTGAGYTF
TGTGCCAGTAGTTCCAGCGCCGGGACAGGTGCTGGCTACACCTTC
>TRBV5-8|-|TRBJ1-1|-
CASSLWAANTEAFF
TGTGCCAGCAGCCTCTGGGCGGCGAACACTGAAGCTTTCTTT
>TRBV28|-|TRBJ2-3|-
CASSLSPGLGGSTDTQYF
TGTGCCAGCAGTTTAAGTCCGGGCCTAGGAGGGAGCACAGATACGCAGTATTTT
>TRBV27|-|TRBJ2-5|-
CASRKQGSWQETQYF
TGTGCCAGCAGAAAGCAGGGGTCGTGGCAAGAGACCCAGTACTTC
>TRBV7-6|-|TRBJ2-3|-
CASSPGPQTDTQYF
TGTGCCAGCAGCCCGGGACCCCAGACAGATACGCAGTATTTT
>TRBV6-1|-|TRBJ1-5|-
CASSEGFPNQPQHF
TGTGCCAGCAGTGAAGGATTTCCCAATCAGCCCCAGCATTTT
>TRBV6-1|-|TRBJ1-1|-
CASSDSQVLGTEAFF
TGTGCCAGCAGTGATTCACAGGTTTTGGGGACTGAAGCTTTCTTT
>TRBV10-2|-|TRBJ1-2|-
CASSEVLGSYTF
TGCGCCAGCAGTGAAGTTCTGGGCAGCTACACCTTC
>TRBV5-6|TRBD1|TRBJ1-5|-
CASSLKGARQPQHF
TGTGCCAGCAGCTTAAAGGGGGCGAGACAGCCCCAGCATTTT
>TRBV7-8|-|TRBJ1-1|few
CASSVDMNTEAFF
TGTGCCAGCAGCGTAGACATGAACACTGAAGCTTTCTTT
>TRBV21-1|-|TRBJ2-2|few
CASSYLLRATGELFF
TGTGCCAGCAGCTACCTACTCAGGGCCACCGGGGAGCTGTTTTTT
>TRBV11-3|-|TRBJ1-1|-
CASSLDGSVVKRRANTEAFF
TGTGCCAGCAGCTTAGATGGTTCGGTTGTGAAAAGACGGGCGAACACTGAAGCTTTCTTT
>TRBV27|TRBD1|TRBJ2-3|-
CASNPTGGAYTQYF
TGTGCCAGCAACCCGACAGGGGGCGCGTATACGCAGTATTTT
>TRBV2|-|TRBJ1-5|large
CASNRGLGPQHF
TGTGCCAGCAATAGGGGATTGGGGCCCCAGCATTTT
>TRBV7-9|TRBD1|TRBJ2-7|-
CASSRQGYEQYF
TGTGCCAGCAGCAGACAGGGTTACGAGCAGTACTTC
>TRBV7-5|-|TRBJ2-3|-
CARSLGWERGVTSTDTQYF
TGTGCCAGAAGCTTAGGATGGGAGCGCGGGGTCACGAGCACAGATACGCAGTATTTT
>TRBV5-1|TRBD1|TRBJ1-4|-
CASSKEGASEKLFF
TGCGCCAGCAGCAAAGAGGGGGCCAGTGAAAAACTGTTTTTT